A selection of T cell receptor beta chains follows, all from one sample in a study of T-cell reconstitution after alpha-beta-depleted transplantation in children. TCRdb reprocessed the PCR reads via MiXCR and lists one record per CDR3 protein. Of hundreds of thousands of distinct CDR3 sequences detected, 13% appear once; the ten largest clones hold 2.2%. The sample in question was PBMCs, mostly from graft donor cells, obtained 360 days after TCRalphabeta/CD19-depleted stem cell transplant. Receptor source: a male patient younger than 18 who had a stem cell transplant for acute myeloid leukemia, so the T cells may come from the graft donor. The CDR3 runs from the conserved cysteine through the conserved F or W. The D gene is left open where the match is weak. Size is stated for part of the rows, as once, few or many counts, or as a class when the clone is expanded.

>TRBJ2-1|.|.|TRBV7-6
CASSSLHGTPLIGEQFF
TGTGCCAGCAGCTCACTCCACGGGACTCCTCTGATTGGTGAGCAGTTCTTC
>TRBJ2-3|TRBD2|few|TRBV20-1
CSASVFTGTSGSDTQYF
TGCAGTGCTAGCGTCTTCACCGGGACTAGCGGGAGTGATACGCAGTATTTT
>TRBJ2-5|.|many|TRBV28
CASRSQSYQETQYF
TGTGCCAGCAGATCGCAGAGCTACCAAGAGACCCAGTACTTC
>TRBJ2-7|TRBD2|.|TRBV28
CASSLRGLAGIYEQYF
TGTGCCAGCAGTTTAAGAGGACTAGCGGGAATTTACGAGCAGTACTTC
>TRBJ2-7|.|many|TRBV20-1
CSASPRVGTYEQYF
TGCAGTGCTAGCCCCAGGGTTGGAACCTACGAGCAGTACTTC
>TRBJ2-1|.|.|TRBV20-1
CSARRSLSGAYNEQFF
TGCAGTGCTAGAAGATCCCTCTCTGGTGCCTACAATGAGCAGTTCTTC
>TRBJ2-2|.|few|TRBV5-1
CASSLGRLDTGELFF
TGCGCCAGCAGCTTGGGGAGGTTGGACACCGGGGAGCTGTTTTTT
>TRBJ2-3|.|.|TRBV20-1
CSVAGHTADTQYF
TGCAGTGTTGCGGGCCACACAGCAGATACGCAGTATTTT
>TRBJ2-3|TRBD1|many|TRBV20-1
CSAMGQGTDTQYF
TGCAGTGCTATGGGACAGGGAACAGATACGCAGTATTTT
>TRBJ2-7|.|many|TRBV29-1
CSVSPGVDQQYF
TGCAGCGTTTCGCCTGGGGTCGATCAGCAGTACTTC
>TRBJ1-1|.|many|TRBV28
CASSLWAGTEAFF
TGTGCCAGCAGTTTATGGGCCGGGACTGAAGCTTTCTTT
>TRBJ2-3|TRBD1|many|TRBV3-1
CASSQDPLRGHTQYF
TGTGCCAGCAGCCAAGATCCCCTGAGGGGGCATACGCAGTATTTT
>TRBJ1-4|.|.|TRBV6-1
CASRRGTHATNEKLFF
TGTGCCAGCAGGAGGGGGACCCATGCAACTAATGAAAAACTGTTTTTT
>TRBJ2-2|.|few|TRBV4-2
CASSHYRWGDTGELFF
TGTGCCAGCAGCCATTATAGGTGGGGGGACACCGGGGAGCTGTTTTTT
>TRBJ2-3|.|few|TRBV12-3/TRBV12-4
CASSPISTDTQYF
TGTGCCAGCAGTCCGATAAGCACAGATACGCAGTATTTT
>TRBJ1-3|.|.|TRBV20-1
CSAPALGERSSGNTIYF
TGCAGTGCCCCCGCTTTAGGAGAAAGATCCTCTGGAAACACCATATATTTT
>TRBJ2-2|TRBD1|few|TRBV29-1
CSTGQGSGELFF
TGCAGCACTGGACAGGGAAGCGGGGAGCTGTTTTTT
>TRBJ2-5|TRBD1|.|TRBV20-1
CSAEGQEETQYF
TGCAGTGCCGAAGGACAGGAAGAGACCCAGTACTTC
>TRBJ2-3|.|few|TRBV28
CASSLSFGAGSTDTQYF
TGTGCCAGCAGTTTATCGTTCGGCGCGGGAAGCACAGATACGCAGTATTTT
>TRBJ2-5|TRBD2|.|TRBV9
CASSVAREGETQYF
TGTGCCAGCAGCGTAGCGAGGGAGGGCGAGACCCAGTACTTC
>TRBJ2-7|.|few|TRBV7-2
CASSSRPQGVREQYF
TGTGCCAGCAGCTCAAGACCCCAGGGAGTACGGGAGCAGTACTTC
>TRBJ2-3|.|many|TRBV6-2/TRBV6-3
CASTPDGTDTQYF
TGTGCCAGCACTCCCGATGGCACAGATACGCAGTATTTT
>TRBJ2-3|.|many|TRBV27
CASSSRFLTQYF
TGTGCCAGCAGTTCTCGATTCTTAACGCAGTATTTT
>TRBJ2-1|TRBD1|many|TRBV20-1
CSAKRDRISYNEQFF
TGCAGTGCTAAAAGGGACAGGATATCCTACAATGAGCAGTTCTTC
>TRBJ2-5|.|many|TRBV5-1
CASSLGLSQETQYF
TGCGCCAGCAGCTTAGGACTTTCACAAGAGACCCAGTACTTC
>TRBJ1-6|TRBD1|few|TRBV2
CASSGTGVRFSYNSPLHF
TGTGCCAGCAGTGGAACAGGGGTTAGGTTCTCCTATAATTCACCCCTCCACTTT
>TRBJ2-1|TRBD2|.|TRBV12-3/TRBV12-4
CASSFLAGEVSPYNEQFF
TGTGCCAGCAGTTTTCTAGCGGGAGAAGTCAGCCCCTACAATGAGCAGTTCTTC
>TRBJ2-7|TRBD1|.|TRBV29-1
CSVDPTGTGGFNEQYF
TGCAGCGTTGACCCCACCGGGACAGGGGGTTTCAACGAGCAGTACTTC
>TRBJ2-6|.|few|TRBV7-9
CASSRETMSGANVLTF
TGTGCCAGCAGCCGAGAGACAATGTCTGGGGCCAACGTCCTGACTTTC
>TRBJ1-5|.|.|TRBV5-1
CASSPGLRIGNQPQHF
TGCGCCAGCAGCCCTGGACTTAGAATAGGGAATCAGCCCCAGCATTTT
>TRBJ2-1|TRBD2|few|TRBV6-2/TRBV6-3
CASSLSSGAYNEQFF
TGTGCCAGCAGCCTTTCTAGCGGGGCCTACAATGAGCAGTTCTTC
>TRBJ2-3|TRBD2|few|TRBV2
CASSDPREIAGGPADTQYF
TGTGCCAGCAGTGACCCCCGGGAAATAGCGGGAGGGCCTGCAGATACGCAGTATTTT
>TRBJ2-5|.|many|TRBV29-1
CSAVGYPETQYF
TGCAGCGCAGTCGGTTACCCGGAGACCCAGTACTTC
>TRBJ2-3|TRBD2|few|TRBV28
CASRGGLAGGGDTQYF
TGTGCCAGCAGGGGGGGACTAGCGGGAGGAGGAGATACGCAGTATTTT
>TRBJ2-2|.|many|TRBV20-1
CSARDLRRGNTGELFF
TGCAGTGCTAGAGATCTCAGGAGAGGGAACACCGGGGAGCTGTTTTTT
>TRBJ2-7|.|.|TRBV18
CASSPSIKSSYEQYF
TGTGCCAGCTCACCATCTATAAAGAGCTCCTACGAGCAGTACTTC
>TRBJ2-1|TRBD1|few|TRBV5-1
CASSPYQGASYNEQFF
TGCGCCAGCAGCCCATACCAGGGGGCATCCTACAATGAGCAGTTCTTC
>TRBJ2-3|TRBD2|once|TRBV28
CASSLWSVGLAVSTDTQYF
TGTGCCAGCAGTTTATGGTCCGTCGGACTAGCGGTTAGCACAGATACGCAGTATTTT
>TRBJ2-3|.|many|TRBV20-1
CSARDHSRNTDTQYF
TGCAGTGCTAGAGACCATAGCAGAAACACAGATACGCAGTATTTT
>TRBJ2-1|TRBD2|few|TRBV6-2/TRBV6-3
CASSYATWTSGIGNEQFF
TGTGCCAGCAGTTACGCCACGTGGACTAGCGGGATAGGAAATGAGCAGTTCTTC
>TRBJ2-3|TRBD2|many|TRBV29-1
CSVASGGSTDTQYF
TGCAGCGTTGCTAGCGGGGGGAGCACAGATACGCAGTATTTT
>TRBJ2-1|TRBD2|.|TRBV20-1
CSAQLLAGGPRSYNEQFF
TGCAGTGCTCAACTCCTAGCGGGAGGGCCTCGCTCCTACAATGAGCAGTTCTTC
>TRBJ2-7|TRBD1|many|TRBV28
CASSPAGTALYEQYF
TGTGCCAGCAGTCCAGCCGGGACAGCTCTCTACGAGCAGTACTTC
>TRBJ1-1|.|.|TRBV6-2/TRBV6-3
CASENRGGITEAFF
TGTGCCAGCGAGAATCGGGGTGGGATCACTGAAGCTTTCTTT
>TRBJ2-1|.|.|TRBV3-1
CASSQEVRGRRQFF
TGTGCCAGCAGCCAAGAGGTTCGAGGCCGGAGGCAGTTCTTC
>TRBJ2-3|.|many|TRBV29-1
CSVEGPRADTQYF
TGCAGCGTTGAAGGGCCGAGGGCAGATACGCAGTATTTT
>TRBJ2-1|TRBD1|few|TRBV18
CASSDRDRGSSYNEQFF
TGTGCCAGCTCGGATCGGGACAGGGGGAGCTCCTACAATGAGCAGTTCTTC
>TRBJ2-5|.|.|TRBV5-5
CASYRPPQETQYF
TGTGCCAGCTACCGTCCCCCTCAAGAGACCCAGTACTTC
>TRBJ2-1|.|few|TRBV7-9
CASSFPLTGYNEQFF
TGTGCCAGCAGCTTCCCGCTGACTGGTTACAATGAGCAGTTCTTC
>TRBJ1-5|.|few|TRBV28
CASSLSGVSNQPQHF
TGTGCCAGCAGTTTGTCAGGGGTTAGCAATCAGCCCCAGCATTTT
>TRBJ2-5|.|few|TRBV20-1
CSARGGRETQYF
TGCAGTGCTAGGGGGGGGCGGGAGACCCAGTACTTC
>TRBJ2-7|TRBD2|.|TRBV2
CASRTGLGLAGEGYEQYF
TGTGCCAGCCGGACAGGGTTGGGACTAGCGGGAGAAGGGTACGAGCAGTACTTC
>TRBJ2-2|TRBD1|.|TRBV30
CAWSLTGGTGGPIGELFF
TGTGCCTGGAGTCTGACCGGTGGGACAGGGGGCCCTATCGGGGAGCTGTTTTTT